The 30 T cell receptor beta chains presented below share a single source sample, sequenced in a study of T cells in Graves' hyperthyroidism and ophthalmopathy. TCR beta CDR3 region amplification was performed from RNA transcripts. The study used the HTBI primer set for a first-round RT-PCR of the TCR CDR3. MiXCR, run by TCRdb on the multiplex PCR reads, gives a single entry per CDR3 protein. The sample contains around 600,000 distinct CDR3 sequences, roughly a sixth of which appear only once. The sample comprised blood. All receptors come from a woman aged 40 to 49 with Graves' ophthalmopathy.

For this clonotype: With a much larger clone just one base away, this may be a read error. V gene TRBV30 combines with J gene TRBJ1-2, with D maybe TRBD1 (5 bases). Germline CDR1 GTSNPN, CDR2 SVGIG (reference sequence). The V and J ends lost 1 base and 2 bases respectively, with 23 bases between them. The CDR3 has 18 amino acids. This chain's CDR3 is CAWSELVYLRAPNYGYTF. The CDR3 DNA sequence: TGTGCCTGGAGTGAGTTGGTCTACCTCAGGGCGCCGAACTATGGCTACACCTTC.

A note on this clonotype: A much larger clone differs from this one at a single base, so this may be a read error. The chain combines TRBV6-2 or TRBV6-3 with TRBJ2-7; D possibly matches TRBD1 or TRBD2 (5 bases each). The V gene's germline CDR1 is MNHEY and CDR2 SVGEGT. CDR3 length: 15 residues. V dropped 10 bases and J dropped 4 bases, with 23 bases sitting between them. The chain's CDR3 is CATGLRGAGPYEQYF. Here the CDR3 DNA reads TGTGCCACCGGACTCCGAGGGGCAGGGCCTTACGAGCAGTACTTC.

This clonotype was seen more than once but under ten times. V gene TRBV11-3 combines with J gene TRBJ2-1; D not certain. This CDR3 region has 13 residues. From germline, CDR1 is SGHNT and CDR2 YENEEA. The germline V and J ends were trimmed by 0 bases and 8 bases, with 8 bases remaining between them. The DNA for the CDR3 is TGTGCCAGCAGCTTAGATACCGGGTATGAGCAGTTCTTC. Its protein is CASSLDTGYEQFF.

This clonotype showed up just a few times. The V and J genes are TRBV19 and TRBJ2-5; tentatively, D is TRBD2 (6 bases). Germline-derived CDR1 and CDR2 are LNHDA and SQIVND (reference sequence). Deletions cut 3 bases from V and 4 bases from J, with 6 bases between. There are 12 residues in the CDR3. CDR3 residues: CASSMRGETQYF. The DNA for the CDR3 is TGTGCCAGTAGTATGCGGGGAGAGACCCAGTACTTC.

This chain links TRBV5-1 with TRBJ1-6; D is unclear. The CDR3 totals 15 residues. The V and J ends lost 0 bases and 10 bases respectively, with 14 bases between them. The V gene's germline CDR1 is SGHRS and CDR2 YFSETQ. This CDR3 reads CASSLVAPARSPLHF. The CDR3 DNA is TGCGCCAGCAGCTTGGTAGCGCCCGCTAGATCACCCCTCCACTTT. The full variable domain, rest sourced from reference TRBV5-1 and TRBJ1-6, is KAGVTQTPRYLIKTRGQQVTLSCSPISGHRSVSWYQQTPGQGLQFLFEYFSETQRNKGNFPGRFSGRQFSNSRSEMNVSTLELGDSALYLCASSLVAPARSPLHFGNGTRLTVT.

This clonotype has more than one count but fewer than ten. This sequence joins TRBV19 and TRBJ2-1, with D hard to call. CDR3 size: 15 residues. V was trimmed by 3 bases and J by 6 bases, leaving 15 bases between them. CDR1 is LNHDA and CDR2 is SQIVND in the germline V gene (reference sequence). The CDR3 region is CASSIGGLTFNEQFF. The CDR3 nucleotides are TGTGCCAGTAGTATTGGTGGGCTAACATTCAATGAGCAGTTCTTC.

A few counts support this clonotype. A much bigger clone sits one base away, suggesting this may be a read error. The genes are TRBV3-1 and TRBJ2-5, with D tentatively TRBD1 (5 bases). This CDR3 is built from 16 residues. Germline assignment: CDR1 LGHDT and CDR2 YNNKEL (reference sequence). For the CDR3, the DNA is TGTGCCAGCAGCCAGGGGCCCGTGGCTTCGAGAGAGATCCAGTACTTC. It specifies CASSQGPVASREIQYF.

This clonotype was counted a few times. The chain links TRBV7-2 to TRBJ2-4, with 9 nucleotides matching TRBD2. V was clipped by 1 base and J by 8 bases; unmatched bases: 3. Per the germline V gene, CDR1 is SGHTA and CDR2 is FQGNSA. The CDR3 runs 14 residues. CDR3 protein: CASSLVAGADIQYF. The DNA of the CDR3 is TGTGCCAGCAGCTTAGTAGCGGGAGCTGACATTCAGTACTTC. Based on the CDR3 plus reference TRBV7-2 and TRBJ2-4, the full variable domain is GAGVSQSPSNKVTEKGKDVELRCDPISGHTALYWYRQSLGQGLEFLIYFQGNSAPDKSGLPSDRFSAERTGGSVSTLTIQRTQQEDSAVYLCASSLVAGADIQYFGAGTRLSVL.

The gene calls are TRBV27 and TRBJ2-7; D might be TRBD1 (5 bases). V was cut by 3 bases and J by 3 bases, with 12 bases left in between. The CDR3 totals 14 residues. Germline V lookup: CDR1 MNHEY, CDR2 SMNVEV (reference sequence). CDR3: CASSFWGWYYEQYF. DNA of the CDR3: TGTGCCAGCAGTTTTTGGGGCTGGTACTACGAGCAGTACTTC.

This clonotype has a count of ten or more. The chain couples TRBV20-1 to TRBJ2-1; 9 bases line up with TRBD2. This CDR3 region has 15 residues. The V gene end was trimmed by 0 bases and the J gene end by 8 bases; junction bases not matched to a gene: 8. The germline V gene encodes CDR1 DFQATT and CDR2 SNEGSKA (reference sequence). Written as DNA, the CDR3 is TGCAGTGCTAGAGACCCCGGGACTAGCCCTGATGAGCAGTTCTTC. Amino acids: CSARDPGTSPDEQFF.

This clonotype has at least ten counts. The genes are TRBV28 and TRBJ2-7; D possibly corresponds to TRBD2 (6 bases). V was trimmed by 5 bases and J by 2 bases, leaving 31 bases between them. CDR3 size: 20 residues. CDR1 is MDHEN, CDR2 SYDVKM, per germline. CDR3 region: CASSHASLSVWGEIAYEQYF. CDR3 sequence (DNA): TGTGCCAGCAGTCACGCCTCCCTTAGCGTGTGGGGGGAGATAGCCTACGAGCAGTACTTC.

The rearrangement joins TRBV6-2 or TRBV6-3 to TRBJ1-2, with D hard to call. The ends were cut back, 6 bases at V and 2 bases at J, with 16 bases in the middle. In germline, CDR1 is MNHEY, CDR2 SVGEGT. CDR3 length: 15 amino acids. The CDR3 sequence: CASRSTQKENYGYTF. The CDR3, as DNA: TGTGCCAGCAGATCCACACAGAAGGAAAACTATGGCTACACCTTC.

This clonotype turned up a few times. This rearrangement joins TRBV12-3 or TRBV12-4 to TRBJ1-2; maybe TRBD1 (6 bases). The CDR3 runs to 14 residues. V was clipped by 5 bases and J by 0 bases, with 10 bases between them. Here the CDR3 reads CASSPQGTNYGYTF. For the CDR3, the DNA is TGTGCCAGCAGTCCACAGGGAACTAACTATGGCTACACCTTC.

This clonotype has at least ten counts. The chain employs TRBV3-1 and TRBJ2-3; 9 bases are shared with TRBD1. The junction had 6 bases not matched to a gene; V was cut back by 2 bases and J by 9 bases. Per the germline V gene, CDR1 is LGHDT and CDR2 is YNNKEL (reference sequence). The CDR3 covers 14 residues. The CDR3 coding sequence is TGTGCCAGCAGCCAAAGACAGGGGGTACCGACGCAGTATTTT. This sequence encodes CASSQRQGVPTQYF.

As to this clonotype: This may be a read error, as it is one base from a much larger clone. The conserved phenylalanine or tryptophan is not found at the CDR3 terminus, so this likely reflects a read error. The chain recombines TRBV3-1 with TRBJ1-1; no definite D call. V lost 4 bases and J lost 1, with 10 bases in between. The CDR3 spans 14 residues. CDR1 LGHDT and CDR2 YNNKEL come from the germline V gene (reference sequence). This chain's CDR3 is CASSPTFSNTEAFL. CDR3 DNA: TGTGCCAGCAGCCCCACCTTTTCGAACACTGAAGCTTTCCTT.

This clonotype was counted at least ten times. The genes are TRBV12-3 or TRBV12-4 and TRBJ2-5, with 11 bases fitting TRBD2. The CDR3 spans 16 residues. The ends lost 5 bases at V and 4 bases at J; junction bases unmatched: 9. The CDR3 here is CASSPGVAGGGETQYF. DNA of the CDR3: TGTGCCAGCAGTCCCGGGGTAGCGGGGGGGGGAGAGACCCAGTACTTC.

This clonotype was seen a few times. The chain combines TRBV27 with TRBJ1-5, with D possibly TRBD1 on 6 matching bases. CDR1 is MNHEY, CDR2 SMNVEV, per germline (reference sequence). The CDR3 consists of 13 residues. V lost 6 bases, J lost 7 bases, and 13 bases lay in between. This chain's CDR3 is CASSRLQGQPQHF. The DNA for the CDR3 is TGTGCCAGCAGCCGGCTACAGGGACAGCCCCAGCATTTT.

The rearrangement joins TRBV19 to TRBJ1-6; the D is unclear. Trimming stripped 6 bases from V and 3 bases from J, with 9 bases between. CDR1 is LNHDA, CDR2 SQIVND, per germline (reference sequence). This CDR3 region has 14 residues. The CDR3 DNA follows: TGTGCCAGTAGACGGGAGGACTATAATTCACCCCTCCACTTT. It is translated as CASRREDYNSPLHF.

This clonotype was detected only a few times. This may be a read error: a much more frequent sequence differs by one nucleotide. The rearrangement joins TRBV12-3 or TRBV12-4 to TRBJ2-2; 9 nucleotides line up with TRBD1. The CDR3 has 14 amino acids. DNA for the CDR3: TGTGCCAGTGCGGGGACAGGGAAGACCGGGGAGCCGTTTTTT. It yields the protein CASAGTGKTGEPFF.

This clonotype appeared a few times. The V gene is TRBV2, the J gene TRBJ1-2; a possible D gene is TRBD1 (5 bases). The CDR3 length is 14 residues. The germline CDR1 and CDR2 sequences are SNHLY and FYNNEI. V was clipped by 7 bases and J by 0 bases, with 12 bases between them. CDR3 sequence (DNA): TGTGCCAGCAAACCAGGGATGACTAACTATGGCTACACCTTC. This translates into CASKPGMTNYGYTF.

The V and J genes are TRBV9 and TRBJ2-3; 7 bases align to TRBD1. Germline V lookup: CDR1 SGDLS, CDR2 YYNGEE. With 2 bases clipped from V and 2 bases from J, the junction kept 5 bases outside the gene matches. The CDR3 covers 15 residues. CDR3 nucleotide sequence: TGTGCCAGCAGCGTTATCGACAGGGTCACAGATACGCAGTATTTT. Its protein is CASSVIDRVTDTQYF. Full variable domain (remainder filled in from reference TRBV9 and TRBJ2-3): DSGVTQTPKHLITATGQRVTLRCSPRSGDLSVYWYQQSLDQGLQFLIQYYNGEERAKGNILERFSAQQFPDLHSELNLSSLELGDSALYFCASSVIDRVTDTQYFGPGTRLTVL.

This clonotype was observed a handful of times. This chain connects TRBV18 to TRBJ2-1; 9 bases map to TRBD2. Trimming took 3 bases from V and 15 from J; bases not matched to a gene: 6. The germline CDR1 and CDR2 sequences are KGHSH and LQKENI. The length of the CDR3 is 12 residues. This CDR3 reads CASSPLAGEAFF. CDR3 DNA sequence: TGTGCCAGCTCACCCTTAGCGGGAGAAGCGTTCTTC.

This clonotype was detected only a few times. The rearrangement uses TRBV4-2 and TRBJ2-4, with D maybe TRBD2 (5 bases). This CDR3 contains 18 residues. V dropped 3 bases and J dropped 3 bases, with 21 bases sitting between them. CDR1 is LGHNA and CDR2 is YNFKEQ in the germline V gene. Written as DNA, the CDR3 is TGTGCCAGCAGCCACCCCATGGGGAGCCCGAGGCACAAAAACATTCAGTACTTC. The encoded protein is CASSHPMGSPRHKNIQYF.

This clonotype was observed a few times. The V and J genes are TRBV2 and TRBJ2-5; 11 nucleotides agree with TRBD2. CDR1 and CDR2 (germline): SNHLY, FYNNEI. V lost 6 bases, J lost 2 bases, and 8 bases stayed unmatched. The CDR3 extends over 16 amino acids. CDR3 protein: CASRPGLAAGQETQYF. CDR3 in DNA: TGTGCCAGCAGACCGGGACTAGCGGCCGGACAAGAGACCCAGTACTTC.

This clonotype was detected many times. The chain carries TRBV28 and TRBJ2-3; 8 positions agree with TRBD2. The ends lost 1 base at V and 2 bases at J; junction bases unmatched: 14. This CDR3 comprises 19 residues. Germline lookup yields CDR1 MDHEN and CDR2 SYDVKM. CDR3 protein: CASSLLIERLAGITDTQYF. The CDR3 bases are TGTGCCAGCAGTTTATTGATCGAGCGTCTAGCGGGTATCACAGATACGCAGTATTTT.

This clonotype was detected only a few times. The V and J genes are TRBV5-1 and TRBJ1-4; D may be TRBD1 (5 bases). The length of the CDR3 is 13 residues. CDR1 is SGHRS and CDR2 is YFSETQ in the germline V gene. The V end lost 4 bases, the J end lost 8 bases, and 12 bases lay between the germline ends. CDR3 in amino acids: CASSRGPSEKLFF. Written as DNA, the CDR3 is TGCGCCAGCAGCAGGGGTCCGTCCGAAAAACTGTTTTTT.

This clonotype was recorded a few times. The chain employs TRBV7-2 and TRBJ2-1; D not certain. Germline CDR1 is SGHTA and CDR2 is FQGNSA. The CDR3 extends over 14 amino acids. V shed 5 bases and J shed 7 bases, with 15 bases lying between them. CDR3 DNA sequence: TGTGCCAGCAGCGCCGGTCCCCCACGGAATGAGCAGTTCTTC. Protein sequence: CASSAGPPRNEQFF.

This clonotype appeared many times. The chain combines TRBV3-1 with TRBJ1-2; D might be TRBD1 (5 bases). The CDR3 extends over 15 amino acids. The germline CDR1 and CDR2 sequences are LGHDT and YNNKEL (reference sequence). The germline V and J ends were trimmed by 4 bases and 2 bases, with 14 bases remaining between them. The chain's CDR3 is CASSPWGEANYGYTF. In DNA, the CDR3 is TGTGCCAGCAGCCCTTGGGGGGAAGCGAACTATGGCTACACCTTC.

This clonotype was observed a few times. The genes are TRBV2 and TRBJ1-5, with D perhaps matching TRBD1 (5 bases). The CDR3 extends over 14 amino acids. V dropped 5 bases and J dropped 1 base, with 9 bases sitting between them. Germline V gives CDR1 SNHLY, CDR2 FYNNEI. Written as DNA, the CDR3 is TGTGCCAGCAGTCAACAGGTCAGCAATCAGCCCCAGCATTTT. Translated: CASSQQVSNQPQHF.

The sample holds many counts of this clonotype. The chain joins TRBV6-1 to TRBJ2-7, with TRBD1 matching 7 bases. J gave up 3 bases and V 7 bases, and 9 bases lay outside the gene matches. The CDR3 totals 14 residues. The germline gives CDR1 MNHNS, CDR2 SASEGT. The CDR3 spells CASNRDRVFYEQYF. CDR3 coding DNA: TGTGCCAGCAATCGAGACAGGGTCTTCTACGAGCAGTACTTC.